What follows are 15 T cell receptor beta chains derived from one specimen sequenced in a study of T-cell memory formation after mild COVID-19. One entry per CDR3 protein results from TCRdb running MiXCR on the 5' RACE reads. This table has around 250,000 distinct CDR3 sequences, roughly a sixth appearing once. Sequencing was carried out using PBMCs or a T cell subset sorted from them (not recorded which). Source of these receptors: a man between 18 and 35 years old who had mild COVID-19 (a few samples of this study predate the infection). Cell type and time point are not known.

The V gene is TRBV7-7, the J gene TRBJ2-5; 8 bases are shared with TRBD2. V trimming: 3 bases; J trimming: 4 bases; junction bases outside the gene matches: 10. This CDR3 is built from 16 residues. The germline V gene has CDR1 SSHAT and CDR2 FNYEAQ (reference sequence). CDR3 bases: TGTGCCAGCAGCTTTGGAAGCGGGGGAAGTGGAGAGACCCAGTACTTC. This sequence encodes CASSFGSGGSGETQYF. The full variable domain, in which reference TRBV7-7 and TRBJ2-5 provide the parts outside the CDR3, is GAGVSQSPRYKVTKRGQDVTLRCDPISSHATLYWYQQALGQGPEFLTYFNYEAQPDKSGLPSDRFSAERPEGSISTLTIQRTEQRDSAMYRCASSFGSGGSGETQYFGPGTRLLVL.

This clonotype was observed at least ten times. CDR3 loop: CATSATDRGNEQFF. CDR3 DNA sequence: TGTGCCACCAGTGCTACAGACAGGGGCAATGAGCAGTTCTTC. The chain has TRBV24-1 and TRBJ2-1; 8 bases match TRBD1. Per the germline V gene, CDR1 is KGHDR and CDR2 is SFDVKD. The CDR3 extends over 14 amino acids. The J segment lost 6 bases and the V segment lost 5 bases, leaving 5 bases of the junction unmatched.

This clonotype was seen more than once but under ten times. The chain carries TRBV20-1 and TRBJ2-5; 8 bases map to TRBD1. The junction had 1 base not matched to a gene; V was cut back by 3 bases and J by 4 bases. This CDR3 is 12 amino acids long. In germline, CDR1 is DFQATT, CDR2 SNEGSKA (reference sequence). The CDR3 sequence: CSASGQGETQYF. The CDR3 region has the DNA TGCAGTGCTAGCGGACAGGGAGAGACCCAGTACTTC.

The CDR3 spells CASSSQTGWDTGELFF. The CDR3 coding sequence is TGTGCCAGCAGCTCCCAGACGGGGTGGGACACCGGGGAGCTGTTTTTT. The gene calls are TRBV9 and TRBJ2-2, with a weak D call TRBD2 (5 bases). This CDR3 spans 16 amino acids. Deletions cut 4 bases from V and 3 bases from J, with 16 bases between. The germline CDR1 and CDR2 sequences are SGDLS and YYNGEE. Complete variable domain (other parts from reference TRBV9 and TRBJ2-2): DSGVTQTPKHLITATGQRVTLRCSPRSGDLSVYWYQQSLDQGLQFLIQYYNGEERAKGNILERFSAQQFPDLHSELNLSSLELGDSALYFCASSSQTGWDTGELFFGEGSRLTVL.

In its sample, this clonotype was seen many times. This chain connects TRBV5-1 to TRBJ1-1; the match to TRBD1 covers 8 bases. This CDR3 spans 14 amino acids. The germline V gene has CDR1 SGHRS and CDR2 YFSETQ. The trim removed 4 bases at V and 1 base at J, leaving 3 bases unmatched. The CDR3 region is CASSPGGANTEAFF. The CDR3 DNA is TGCGCCAGCAGCCCAGGGGGCGCGAACACTGAAGCTTTCTTT.

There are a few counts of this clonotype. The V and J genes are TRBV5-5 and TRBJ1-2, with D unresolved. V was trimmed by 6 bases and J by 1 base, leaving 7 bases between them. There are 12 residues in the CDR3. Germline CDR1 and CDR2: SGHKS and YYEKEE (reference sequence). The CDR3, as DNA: TGTGCCAGCACCGCGAGTAACTATGGCTACACCTTC. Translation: CASTASNYGYTF.

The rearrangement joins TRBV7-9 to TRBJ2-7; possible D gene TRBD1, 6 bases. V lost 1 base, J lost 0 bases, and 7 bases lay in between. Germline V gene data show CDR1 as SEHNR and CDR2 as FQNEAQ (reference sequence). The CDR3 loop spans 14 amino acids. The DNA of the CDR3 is TGTGCCAGCAGCTTAGGGACAGTCTCCTACGAGCAGTACTTC. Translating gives CASSLGTVSYEQYF.

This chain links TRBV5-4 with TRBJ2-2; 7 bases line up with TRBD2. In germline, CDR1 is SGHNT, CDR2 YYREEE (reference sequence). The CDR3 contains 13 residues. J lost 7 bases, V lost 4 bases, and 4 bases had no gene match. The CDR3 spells CASSPGLDGELFF. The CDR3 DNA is TGTGCCAGCAGCCCAGGACTAGACGGGGAGCTGTTTTTT. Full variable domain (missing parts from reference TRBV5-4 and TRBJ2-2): ETGVTQSPTHLIKTRGQQVTLRCSSQSGHNTVSWYQQALGQGPQFIFQYYREEENGRGNFPPRFSGLQFPNYSSELNVNALELDDSALYLCASSPGLDGELFFGEGSRLTVL.

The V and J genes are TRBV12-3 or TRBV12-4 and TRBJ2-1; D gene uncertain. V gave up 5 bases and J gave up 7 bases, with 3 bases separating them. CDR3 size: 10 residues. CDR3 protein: CASSENEQFF. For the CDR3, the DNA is TGTGCCAGCAGTGAGAATGAGCAGTTCTTC.

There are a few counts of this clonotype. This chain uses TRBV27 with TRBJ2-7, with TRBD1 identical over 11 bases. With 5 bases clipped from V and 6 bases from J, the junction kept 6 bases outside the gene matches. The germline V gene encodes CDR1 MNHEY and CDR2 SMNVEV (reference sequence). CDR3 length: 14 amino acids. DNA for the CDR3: TGTGCCAGCAGTACCGGGACAGGGGGGTTCGAGCAGTACTTC. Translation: CASSTGTGGFEQYF.

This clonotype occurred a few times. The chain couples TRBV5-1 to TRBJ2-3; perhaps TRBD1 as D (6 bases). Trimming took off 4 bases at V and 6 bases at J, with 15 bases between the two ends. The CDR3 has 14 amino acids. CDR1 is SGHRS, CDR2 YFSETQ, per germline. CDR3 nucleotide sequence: TGCGCCAGCAGCCCGGTTAGGGGGTCTGATACGCAGTATTTT. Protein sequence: CASSPVRGSDTQYF.

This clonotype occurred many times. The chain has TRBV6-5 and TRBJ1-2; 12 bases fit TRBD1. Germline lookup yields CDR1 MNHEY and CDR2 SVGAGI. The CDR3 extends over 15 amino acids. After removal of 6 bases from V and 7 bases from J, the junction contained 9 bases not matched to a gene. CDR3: CASRLPGQGAGGYTF. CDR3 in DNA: TGTGCCAGCAGACTACCGGGACAGGGGGCGGGTGGCTACACCTTC.

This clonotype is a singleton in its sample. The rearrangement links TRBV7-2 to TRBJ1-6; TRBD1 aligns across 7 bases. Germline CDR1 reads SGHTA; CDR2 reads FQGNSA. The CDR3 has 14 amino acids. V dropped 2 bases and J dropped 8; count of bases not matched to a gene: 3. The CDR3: CASSLKGADSPLHF. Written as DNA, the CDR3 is TGTGCCAGCAGCTTAAAGGGGGCAGATTCACCCCTCCACTTT.

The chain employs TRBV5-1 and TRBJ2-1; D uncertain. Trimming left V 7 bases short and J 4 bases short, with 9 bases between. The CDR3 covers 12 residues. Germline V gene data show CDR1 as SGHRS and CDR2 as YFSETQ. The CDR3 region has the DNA TGCGCCAGCGGAGACGGATACAATGAGCAGTTCTTC. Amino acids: CASGDGYNEQFF.

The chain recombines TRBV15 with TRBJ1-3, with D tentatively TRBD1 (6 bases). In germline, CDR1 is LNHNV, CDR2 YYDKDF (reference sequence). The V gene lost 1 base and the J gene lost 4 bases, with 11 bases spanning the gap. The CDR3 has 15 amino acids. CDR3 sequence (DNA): TGTGCCACCAGCAGAGCATGGGGGGCAGGAAACACCATATATTTT. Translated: CATSRAWGAGNTIYF.